A selection of T cell receptor beta chains follows, all from one sample in a study of T cell repertoires in cytomegalovirus infection. For these receptors, no antigen is known. TCRdb analysed the reads with MiXCR anew, one entry per CDR3 protein. The sample records 450,000 to 600,000 distinct CDR3 sequences, 30% to 40% being singletons. The sequences come from cultured PBMCs, collected from culture after CMV antigen stimulation. Receptor source: a human donor in good health (CMV status not recorded). Some clones in this sample may be carry-over from other donors' samples. Each CDR3 is given with its conserved first and last residue. Fields, in order: V gene, J gene, D gene, clone size, CDR3 DNA, CDR3 protein. D genes are given only for firm matches. Not all rows give a size; the values are once, few, many and, for expanded clones, a class.

v_gene: TRBV7-2
j_gene: TRBJ2-7
d_gene: TRBD2
abundance: .
CDR3nt: TGTGCCAGCAGCTCCAGTGGGGGGGGGATCTCCTACGAGCAGTACTTC
CDR3aa: CASSSSGGGISYEQYF

v_gene: TRBV15
j_gene: TRBJ2-3
d_gene: .
abundance: .
CDR3nt: TGTGCCACCAGCAGAGAAACGGGCCATACGCAGTATTTT
CDR3aa: CATSRETGHTQYF

v_gene: TRBV29-1
j_gene: TRBJ2-3
d_gene: TRBD2
abundance: .
CDR3nt: TGCAGCGTGCCCACTAGCGGGATATCGAATACGCAGTATTTT
CDR3aa: CSVPTSGISNTQYF

v_gene: TRBV15
j_gene: TRBJ1-2
d_gene: .
abundance: few
CDR3nt: TGTGCCACCAGCCCAGGAGGGAGCCTCTATGGCTACACCTTC
CDR3aa: CATSPGGSLYGYTF

v_gene: TRBV7-8
j_gene: TRBJ1-4
d_gene: .
abundance: .
CDR3nt: TGTGCCAGCAGCTTAAGGGCAATCGGGGAAAAACTGTTTTTT
CDR3aa: CASSLRAIGEKLFF

v_gene: TRBV29-1
j_gene: TRBJ2-1
d_gene: TRBD2
abundance: .
CDR3nt: TGCAGCGTTGCCCATGGACTAGCGGATAGCTCCTACAATGAGCAGTTCTTC
CDR3aa: CSVAHGLADSSYNEQFF

v_gene: TRBV28
j_gene: TRBJ2-5
d_gene: TRBD2
abundance: few
CDR3nt: TGTGCCAGCAGCCCCTCGTCTAGCGGGAGGGAGACCCAGTACTTC
CDR3aa: CASSPSSSGRETQYF

v_gene: TRBV7-2
j_gene: TRBJ2-1
d_gene: TRBD2
abundance: .
CDR3nt: TGTGCCAGCAGCGTAGTAGGACTAGGGAGTGAGCAGTTCTTC
CDR3aa: CASSVVGLGSEQFF

v_gene: TRBV5-4
j_gene: TRBJ2-3
d_gene: TRBD2
abundance: few
CDR3nt: TGTGCCAGCAGCGGAGCGACTAGCGGGAGAACAGATACGCAGTATTTT
CDR3aa: CASSGATSGRTDTQYF

v_gene: TRBV20-1
j_gene: TRBJ1-5
d_gene: .
abundance: .
CDR3nt: TGCAGTGCTAGAGCGGGATCTAGCAATCAGCCCCAGCATTTT
CDR3aa: CSARAGSSNQPQHF

v_gene: TRBV6-5
j_gene: TRBJ1-2
d_gene: .
abundance: few
CDR3nt: TGTGCCAGCAGTGCAGACTGGGGGGATGGCTACACCTTC
CDR3aa: CASSADWGDGYTF

v_gene: TRBV5-1
j_gene: TRBJ2-1
d_gene: .
abundance: .
CDR3nt: TGCGCCAGCAAAGAGGGACCCTACAATGAGCAGTTCTTC
CDR3aa: CASKEGPYNEQFF

v_gene: TRBV6-5
j_gene: TRBJ2-2
d_gene: .
abundance: .
CDR3nt: TGTGCCAGCAGTTACTTCGGCGACACCGGGGAGCTGTTTTTT
CDR3aa: CASSYFGDTGELFF

v_gene: TRBV12-3/TRBV12-4
j_gene: TRBJ2-1
d_gene: .
abundance: .
CDR3nt: TGTGCCAGCAGCCCCCAGAGTATCAATGAGCAGTTCTTC
CDR3aa: CASSPQSINEQFF

v_gene: TRBV6-2/TRBV6-3
j_gene: TRBJ1-2
d_gene: .
abundance: .
CDR3nt: TGTGCCAGCAAACCGGGACGGCAGGGGACATATGGCTACACCTTC
CDR3aa: CASKPGRQGTYGYTF

v_gene: TRBV7-8
j_gene: TRBJ2-3
d_gene: .
abundance: .
CDR3nt: TGTGCCAGCAGCCCCTGGGGCAGCACAGATACGCAGTATTTT
CDR3aa: CASSPWGSTDTQYF

v_gene: TRBV12-3/TRBV12-4
j_gene: TRBJ2-2
d_gene: .
abundance: few
CDR3nt: TGTGCCAGCAGCCCCCCCCCGAAGGGCGGCGGGGAGCTGTTTTTT
CDR3aa: CASSPPPKGGGELFF

v_gene: TRBV5-4
j_gene: TRBJ2-1
d_gene: .
abundance: .
CDR3nt: TGTGCCAGCAGCCCCCAATCTAATGAGCAGTTCTTC
CDR3aa: CASSPQSNEQFF

v_gene: TRBV27
j_gene: TRBJ2-3
d_gene: .
abundance: once
CDR3nt: TGTGCCAGCGGCGAGGACCTCTTAGTGATAGATACGCAGTATTTT
CDR3aa: CASGEDLLVIDTQYF

v_gene: TRBV7-2
j_gene: TRBJ2-1
d_gene: .
abundance: .
CDR3nt: TGTGCCAGCAGCAAAGGGGTTGAGCAGTTCTTC
CDR3aa: CASSKGVEQFF

v_gene: TRBV9
j_gene: TRBJ2-1
d_gene: TRBD2
abundance: few
CDR3nt: TGTGCCAGCAGCCTCCTAGGGACTAGCGGGAGAAATGAGCAGTTCTTC
CDR3aa: CASSLLGTSGRNEQFF

v_gene: TRBV7-2
j_gene: TRBJ1-3
d_gene: .
abundance: many
CDR3nt: TGTGCCAGCAGCTTCTCCCCTCAGGGAAACACCATATATTTT
CDR3aa: CASSFSPQGNTIYF

v_gene: TRBV5-5
j_gene: TRBJ2-7
d_gene: TRBD2
abundance: few
CDR3nt: TGTGCCAGCAGCTTGGGCGGGACTAGCCACATTTACGAGCAGTACTTC
CDR3aa: CASSLGGTSHIYEQYF

v_gene: TRBV11-3
j_gene: TRBJ1-2
d_gene: .
abundance: .
CDR3nt: TGTGCCAGCAGCCCCGGGGGGGGACGAGGCTACACCTTC
CDR3aa: CASSPGGGRGYTF

v_gene: TRBV28
j_gene: TRBJ2-7
d_gene: TRBD2
abundance: few
CDR3nt: TGTGCCAGCTGGGGACTAGAGTACGAGCAGTACTTC
CDR3aa: CASWGLEYEQYF

v_gene: TRBV29-1
j_gene: TRBJ2-1
d_gene: TRBD2
abundance: .
CDR3nt: TGCAGCGTTGAACTAGCGGGAAATACACGGGGCAATGAGCAGTTCTTC
CDR3aa: CSVELAGNTRGNEQFF

v_gene: TRBV28
j_gene: TRBJ1-1
d_gene: .
abundance: .
CDR3nt: TGTGCCAGCAGTTCCCGGAAGGGAGTCGGGAACACTGAAGCTTTCTTT
CDR3aa: CASSSRKGVGNTEAFF

v_gene: TRBV24-1
j_gene: TRBJ2-1
d_gene: TRBD2
abundance: .
CDR3nt: TGTGCCACCAGAGGGACTAGCGGGAGATATTTTGAGCAGTTCTTC
CDR3aa: CATRGTSGRYFEQFF

v_gene: TRBV27
j_gene: TRBJ2-2
d_gene: .
abundance: .
CDR3nt: TGTGCCAGCAGTTTGTTTTCAGGGTACTCCGGGGAGCTGTTTTTT
CDR3aa: CASSLFSGYSGELFF

v_gene: TRBV7-6
j_gene: TRBJ2-7
d_gene: .
abundance: many
CDR3nt: TGTGCCAGCAGCTTAGATACAGATAGCTCCTACGAGCAGTACTTC
CDR3aa: CASSLDTDSSYEQYF

v_gene: TRBV28
j_gene: TRBJ2-7
d_gene: .
abundance: .
CDR3nt: TGTGCCAGCACCTTGGGAGGGGGCTTCAACGAGCAGTACTTC
CDR3aa: CASTLGGGFNEQYF

v_gene: TRBV19
j_gene: TRBJ1-5
d_gene: TRBD1
abundance: .
CDR3nt: TGTGCCAGTAGTATAGTGGGTAGGGGGCGCGGCAATCAGCCCCAGCATTTT
CDR3aa: CASSIVGRGRGNQPQHF

v_gene: TRBV12-3/TRBV12-4
j_gene: TRBJ1-4
d_gene: .
abundance: many
CDR3nt: TGTGCCAGCAGTTTCAGGGTGGCTAATGAAAAACTGTTTTTT
CDR3aa: CASSFRVANEKLFF

v_gene: TRBV7-2
j_gene: TRBJ1-3
d_gene: .
abundance: .
CDR3nt: TGTGCCAGCAGCTTGTGGAATCTCTCTGGAAACACCATATATTTT
CDR3aa: CASSLWNLSGNTIYF

v_gene: TRBV11-2
j_gene: TRBJ1-6
d_gene: .
abundance: .
CDR3nt: TGTGCCAGCAGCTTAAGAGAGACAGGCGAGTTTGGTTCACCCCTCCACTTT
CDR3aa: CASSLRETGEFGSPLHF

v_gene: TRBV7-2
j_gene: TRBJ2-5
d_gene: TRBD2
abundance: .
CDR3nt: TGTGCCAGCAGCTCGGGGGGGGCTGTTGGGACCCAGTACTTC
CDR3aa: CASSSGGAVGTQYF